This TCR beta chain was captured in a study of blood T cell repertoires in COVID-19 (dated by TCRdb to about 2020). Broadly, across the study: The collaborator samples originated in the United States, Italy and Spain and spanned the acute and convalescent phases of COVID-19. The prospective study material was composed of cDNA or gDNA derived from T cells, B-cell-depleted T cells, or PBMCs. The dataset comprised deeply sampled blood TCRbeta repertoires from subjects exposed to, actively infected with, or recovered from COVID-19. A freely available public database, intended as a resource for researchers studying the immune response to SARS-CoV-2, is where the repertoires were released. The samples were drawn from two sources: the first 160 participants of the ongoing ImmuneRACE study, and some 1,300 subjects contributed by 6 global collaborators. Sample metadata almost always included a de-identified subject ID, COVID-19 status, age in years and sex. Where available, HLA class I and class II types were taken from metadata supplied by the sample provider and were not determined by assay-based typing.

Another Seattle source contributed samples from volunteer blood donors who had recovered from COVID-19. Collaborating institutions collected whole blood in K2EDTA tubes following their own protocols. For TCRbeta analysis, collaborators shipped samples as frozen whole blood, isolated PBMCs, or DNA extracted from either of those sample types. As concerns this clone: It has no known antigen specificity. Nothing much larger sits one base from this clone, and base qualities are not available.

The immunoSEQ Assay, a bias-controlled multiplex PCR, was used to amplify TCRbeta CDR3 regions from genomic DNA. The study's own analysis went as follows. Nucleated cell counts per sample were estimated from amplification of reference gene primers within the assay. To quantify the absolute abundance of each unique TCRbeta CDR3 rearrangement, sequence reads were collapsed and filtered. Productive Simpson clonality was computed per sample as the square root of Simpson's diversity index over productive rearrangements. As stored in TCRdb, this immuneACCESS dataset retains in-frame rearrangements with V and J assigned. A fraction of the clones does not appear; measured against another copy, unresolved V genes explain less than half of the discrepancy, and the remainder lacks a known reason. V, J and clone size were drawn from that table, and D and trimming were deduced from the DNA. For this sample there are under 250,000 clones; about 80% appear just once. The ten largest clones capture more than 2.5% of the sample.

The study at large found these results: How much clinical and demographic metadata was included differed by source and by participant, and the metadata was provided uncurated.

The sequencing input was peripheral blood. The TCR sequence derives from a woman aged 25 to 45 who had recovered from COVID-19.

The nucleotide sequence is TGTGCCAGCAGCTTAGGATCGGGAGCTGGGGGCTACACCTTC. Its product reads: CASSLGSGAGGYTF. The rearranged segments are TRBV7-8 and TRBJ1-2; no D gene can be assigned with confidence. The CDR3 starts with the cysteine, ends with the phenylalanine, and has 14 residues. Only the CDR3 part of the read is kept: 42 bases, read in frame from the first base. CDR1 is given as SGHVS and CDR2 as FQNEAQ, both from the germline V gene. The trim is 1 base for V and 8 bases for J, with a gap of 14 bases between the germline ends.